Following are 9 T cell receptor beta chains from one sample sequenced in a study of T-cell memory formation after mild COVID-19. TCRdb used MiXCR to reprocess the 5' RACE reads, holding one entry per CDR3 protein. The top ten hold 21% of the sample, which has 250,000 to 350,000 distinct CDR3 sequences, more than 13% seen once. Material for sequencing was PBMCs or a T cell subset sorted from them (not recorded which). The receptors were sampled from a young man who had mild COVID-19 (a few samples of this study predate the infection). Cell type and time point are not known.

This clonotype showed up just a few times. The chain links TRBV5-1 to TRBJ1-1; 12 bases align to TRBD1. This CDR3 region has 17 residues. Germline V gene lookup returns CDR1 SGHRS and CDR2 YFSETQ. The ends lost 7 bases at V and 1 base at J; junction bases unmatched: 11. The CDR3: CASSFRDRGPENTEAFF. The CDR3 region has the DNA TGCGCCAGCTCCTTCCGGGACAGGGGGCCCGAGAACACTGAAGCTTTCTTT. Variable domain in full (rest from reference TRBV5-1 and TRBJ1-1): KAGVTQTPRYLIKTRGQQVTLSCSPISGHRSVSWYQQTPGQGLQFLFEYFSETQRNKGNFPGRFSGRQFSNSRSEMNVSTLELGDSALYLCASSFRDRGPENTEAFFGQGTRLTVV.

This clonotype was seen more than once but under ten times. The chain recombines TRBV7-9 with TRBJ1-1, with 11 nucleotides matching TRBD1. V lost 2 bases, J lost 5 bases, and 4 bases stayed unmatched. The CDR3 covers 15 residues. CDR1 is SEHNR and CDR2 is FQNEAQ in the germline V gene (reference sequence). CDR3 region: CASSLSGTGGTEAFF. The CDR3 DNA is TGTGCCAGCAGCTTATCCGGGACAGGGGGGACTGAAGCTTTCTTT. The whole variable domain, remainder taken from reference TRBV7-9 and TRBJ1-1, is DTGVSQNPRHKITKRGQNVTFRCDPISEHNRLYWYRQTLGQGPEFLTYFQNEAQLEKSRLLSDRFSAERPKGSFSTLEIQRTEQGDSAMYLCASSLSGTGGTEAFFGQGTRLTVV.

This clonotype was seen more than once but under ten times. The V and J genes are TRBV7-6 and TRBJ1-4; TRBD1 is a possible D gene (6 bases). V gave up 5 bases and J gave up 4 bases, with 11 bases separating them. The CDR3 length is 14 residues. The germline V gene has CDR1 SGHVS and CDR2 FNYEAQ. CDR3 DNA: TGTGCCAGCAGCCCAGGACAGCTTAATGAAAAACTGTTTTTT. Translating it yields CASSPGQLNEKLFF. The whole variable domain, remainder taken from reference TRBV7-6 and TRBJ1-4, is GAGVSQSPRYKVTKRGQDVALRCDPISGHVSLYWYRQALGQGPEFLTYFNYEAQQDKSGLPNDRFSAERPEGSISTLTIQRTEQRDSAMYRCASSPGQLNEKLFFGSGTQLSVL.

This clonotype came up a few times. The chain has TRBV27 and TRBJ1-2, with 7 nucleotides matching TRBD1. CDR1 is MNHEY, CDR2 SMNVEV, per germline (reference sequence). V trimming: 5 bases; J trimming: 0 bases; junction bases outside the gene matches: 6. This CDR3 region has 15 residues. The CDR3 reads CASSHRQGANYGYTF. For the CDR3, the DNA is TGTGCCAGCAGTCACCGACAGGGTGCTAACTATGGCTACACCTTC.

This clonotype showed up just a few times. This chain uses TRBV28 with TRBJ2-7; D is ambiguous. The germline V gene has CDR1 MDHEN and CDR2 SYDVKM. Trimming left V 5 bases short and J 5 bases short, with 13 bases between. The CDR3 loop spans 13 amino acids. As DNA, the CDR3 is TGTGCCAGCAGTCCGACCTTACGGCACGAGCAGTACGTC. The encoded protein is CASSPTLRHEQYV.

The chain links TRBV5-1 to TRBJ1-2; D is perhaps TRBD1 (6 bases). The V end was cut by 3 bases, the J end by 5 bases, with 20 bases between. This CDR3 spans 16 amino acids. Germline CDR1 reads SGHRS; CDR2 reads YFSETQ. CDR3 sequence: CASSSYHRAAPYGYTF. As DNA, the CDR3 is TGCGCCAGCAGCTCGTATCACAGGGCCGCTCCGTATGGCTACACCTTC.

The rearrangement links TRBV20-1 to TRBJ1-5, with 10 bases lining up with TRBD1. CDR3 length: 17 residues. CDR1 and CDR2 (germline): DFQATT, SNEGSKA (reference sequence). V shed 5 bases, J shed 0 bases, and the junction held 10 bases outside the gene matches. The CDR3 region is CSASGTGVPSSNQPQHF. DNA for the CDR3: TGCAGTGCTTCCGGGACAGGGGTGCCTAGTAGCAATCAGCCCCAGCATTTT.

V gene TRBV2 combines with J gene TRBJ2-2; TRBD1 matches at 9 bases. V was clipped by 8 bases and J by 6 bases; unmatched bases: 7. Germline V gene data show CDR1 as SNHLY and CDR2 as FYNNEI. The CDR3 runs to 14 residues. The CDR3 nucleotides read TGTGCCAGCGGGACAGGGAATTGGGCCGGGGAGCTGTTTTTT. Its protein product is CASGTGNWAGELFF.

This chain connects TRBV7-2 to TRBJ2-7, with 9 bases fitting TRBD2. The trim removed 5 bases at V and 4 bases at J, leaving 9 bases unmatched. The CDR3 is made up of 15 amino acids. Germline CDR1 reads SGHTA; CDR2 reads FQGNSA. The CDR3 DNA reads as TGTGCCAGCAGCCCGGCGGCGGGGGGGCTGTACGAGCAGTACTTC. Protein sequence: CASSPAAGGLYEQYF. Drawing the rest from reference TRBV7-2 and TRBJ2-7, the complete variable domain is GAGVSQSPSNKVTEKGKDVELRCDPISGHTALYWYRQSLGQGLEFLIYFQGNSAPDKSGLPSDRFSAERTGGSVSTLTIQRTQQEDSAVYLCASSPAAGGLYEQYFGPGTRLTVT.